These 19 T cell receptor beta chains were all obtained from the same sample, sequenced in a study of blood T cell repertoires in COVID-19. Sequencing was performed with immunoSEQ multiplex PCR; in TCRdb, only in-frame clones are kept and a portion is missing. Of fewer than 600,000 clones detected, approximately 92% appear once; the ten largest clones hold around 0.95%. Material for sequencing was peripheral blood. These receptors all come from a man between 18 and 29 years old with COVID-19, enrolled during active disease.

DNA of the CDR3: TGCAGCGTCCACCCGGGACAGCTGACGAACACTGAAGCTTTCTTT. The encoded protein is CSVHPGQLTNTEAFF. The gene calls are TRBV29-1 and TRBJ1-1; 7 nucleotides line up with TRBD1. CDR3 length: 15 residues. Germline V gives CDR1 SQVTM, CDR2 ANQGSEA. The J segment lost 1 base and the V segment lost 6 bases, leaving 11 bases of the junction unmatched. Combining the CDR3 with reference TRBV29-1 and TRBJ1-1 gives the whole variable domain SAVISQKPSRDICQRGTSLTIQCQVDSQVTMMFWYRQQPGQSLTLIATANQGSEATYESGFVIDKFPISRPNLTFSTLTVSNMSPEDSSIYLCSVHPGQLTNTEAFFGQGTRLTVV.

V and J are TRBV5-5 and TRBJ2-3; TRBD2 is a possible D gene (5 bases). Between the trimmed V and J ends, which lost 0 bases and 2 bases, there was a span of 13 bases. Germline V gene data show CDR1 as SGHKS and CDR2 as YYEKEE (reference sequence). The CDR3 extends over 16 amino acids. CDR3 bases: TGTGCCAGCAGCTTGGTGGGAGCGAGGGCCACAGATACGCAGTATTTT. Its translation is CASSLVGARATDTQYF.

The gene calls are TRBV7-9 and TRBJ1-4, with TRBD1 as a possible D gene (5 bases). Germline V CDR1 and CDR2: SEHNR, FQNEAQ (reference sequence). V dropped 1 base and J dropped 0 bases, with 6 bases sitting between them. This CDR3 spans 15 amino acids. CDR3 residues: CASSLGQSTNEKLFF. The CDR3, as DNA: TGTGCCAGCAGCTTAGGACAGTCAACTAATGAAAAACTGTTTTTT.

This chain connects TRBV2 to TRBJ2-5; possibly TRBD1 for D (5 bases). The V gene lost 4 bases and the J gene lost 5 bases, with 17 bases spanning the gap. Germline assignment: CDR1 SNHLY and CDR2 FYNNEI. The CDR3 loop spans 15 amino acids. Written as DNA, the CDR3 is TGTGCCAGCAGTGTCGAGACAGTTGGTGCGGAGACCCAGTACTTC. Encoded protein: CASSVETVGAETQYF.

The V and J genes are TRBV4-2 and TRBJ2-7; a possible D gene is TRBD1 (6 bases). The CDR3 is 17 amino acids. V shed 0 bases and J shed 4 bases, with 19 bases lying between them. CDR1 and CDR2 (germline): LGHNA, YNFKEQ. CDR3 nucleotides: TGTGCCAGCAGCCAAGAATGGTTGGCAGGGGACGGGTACGAGCAGTACTTC. Its protein is CASSQEWLAGDGYEQYF.

CDR3 in DNA: TGCGCCAGCAGCCCGTCGGACACTTTCCCCCGAATAGGTGAGCAGTTCTTC. Its protein product is CASSPSDTFPRIGEQFF. This rearrangement joins TRBV4-1 to TRBJ2-1; possible D gene TRBD1, 5 bases. Germline assignment: CDR1 MGHRA and CDR2 YSYEKL. The CDR3 totals 17 residues. Trimming took 4 bases from V and 9 from J, leaving 25 bases between them.

The V call is TRBV7-8, the J call TRBJ1-1; D is unclear. Germline V gene lookup returns CDR1 SGHVS and CDR2 FQNEAQ. This CDR3 has 15 amino acids. The V end was cut by 4 bases, the J end by 0 bases, with 12 bases between. CDR3 region: CASSSREAVNTEAFF. DNA for the CDR3: TGTGCCAGCAGCTCCCGAGAGGCGGTGAACACTGAAGCTTTCTTT.

The CDR3, as DNA: TGTGCCTACCCGGGCCAGAGGGGGCGATCTCCGGGGGAGCTGTTTTTT. Residues: CAYPGQRGRSPGELFF. The chain joins TRBV7-9 to TRBJ2-2; the match to TRBD1 covers 7 bases. The trim removed 11 bases at V and 8 bases at J, leaving 20 bases unmatched. Germline CDR1 reads SEHNR; CDR2 reads FQNEAQ (reference sequence). The CDR3 length is 16 residues.

V is TRBV9 and J is TRBJ2-1; 9 bases fit TRBD2. The CDR3 consists of 18 residues. In germline, CDR1 is SGDLS, CDR2 YYNGEE. Trimming cost V 5 bases and J 1 base; bases outside gene matches: 13. The CDR3 DNA reads TGTGCCAGCAGTAAAGACTGGAAAGCGGGAGGTTCCTACAATGAGCAGTTCTTC. It codes for CASSKDWKAGGSYNEQFF.

The V call is TRBV6-5, the J call TRBJ2-3, with a possible D match to TRBD2 (5 bases). The V end lost 8 bases, the J end lost 4 bases, and 16 bases lay between the germline ends. The length of the CDR3 is 14 residues. Germline values: CDR1 MNHEY, CDR2 SVGAGI. The DNA for the CDR3 is TGTGCCAGCGCATTTTCGGGGTACTCAGATACGCAGTATTTT. It codes for CASAFSGYSDTQYF.

The chain is built from TRBV25-1 and TRBJ2-6; D uncertain. The CDR3 has 16 amino acids. V was pared by 1 base and J by 2 bases, with 9 bases between. Germline V lookup: CDR1 MGHDK, CDR2 SYGVNS. This CDR3 is CASSEWSTTGANVLTF. CDR3 nucleotides: TGTGCCAGCAGTGAATGGAGTACGACTGGGGCCAACGTCCTGACTTTC.

The chain employs TRBV7-9 and TRBJ2-5, with 10 bases lining up with TRBD2. Losses at the gene ends were 5 bases for V and 5 bases for J; bases not matched to a gene: 8. The CDR3 is made up of 15 amino acids. Germline assignment: CDR1 SEHNR and CDR2 FQNEAQ (reference sequence). The CDR3 DNA reads as TGTGCCAGCAGCCCTGGGACTAGCGTTACGGAGACCCAGTACTTC. It is translated as CASSPGTSVTETQYF.

Written as DNA, the CDR3 is TGTGCCAGCAGGGCCCTGGAGGGGCCCTCCTACAATGAGCAGTTCTTC. Translating it yields CASRALEGPSYNEQFF. The chain combines TRBV2 with TRBJ2-1; maybe TRBD2 (6 bases). CDR1 SNHLY and CDR2 FYNNEI come from the germline V gene. This CDR3 comprises 16 residues. The V and J ends lost 6 bases and 0 bases respectively, with 15 bases between them.

The chain employs TRBV10-2 and TRBJ1-1; D gene ambiguous. The V and J ends lost 4 bases and 1 base respectively, with 10 bases between them. The CDR3 is 14 residues long. Germline CDR1 is WSHSY and CDR2 is SAAADI. The CDR3: CASSATRSNTEAFF. Written as DNA, the CDR3 is TGCGCCAGCAGTGCGACAAGATCGAACACTGAAGCTTTCTTT.

This clone was observed a single time. The chain links TRBV7-9 to TRBJ2-6; 10 bases match TRBD1. The CDR3 loop spans 18 amino acids. Germline loops: CDR1 SEHNR, CDR2 FQNEAQ (reference sequence). V gave up 2 bases and J gave up 2 bases; unmatched junction bases: 6. The DNA for the CDR3 is TGTGCCAGCAGCTTACAACGGGGACAGGGGACTGGGGCCAACGTCCTGACTTTC. As protein: CASSLQRGQGTGANVLTF.

A single count supports this clone. The chain carries TRBV10-1 and TRBJ1-6, with 8 bases matching TRBD1. CDR3 length equals 15 residues. V was clipped by 3 bases and J by 10 bases; unmatched bases: 8. CDR1 is WNHNN, CDR2 SYGVQD, per germline (reference sequence). The chain's CDR3 is CASSETGGMRSPLHF. In nucleotides, the CDR3 is TGCGCCAGCAGTGAAACAGGGGGAATGAGATCACCCCTCCACTTT.

V is TRBV11-2 and J is TRBJ1-5; possible D gene TRBD1, 5 bases. Germline V gene data show CDR1 as SGHAT and CDR2 as FQNNGV. The CDR3 has 13 residues. Trimming left V 6 bases short and J 9 bases short, with 15 bases between. The CDR3 region is CASSWAGGWPQHF. In DNA, the CDR3 is TGTGCCAGCAGTTGGGCGGGGGGTTGGCCCCAGCATTTT. The full variable domain, in which reference TRBV11-2 and TRBJ1-5 provide the parts outside the CDR3, is EAGVAQSPRYKIIEKRQSVAFWCNPISGHATLYWYQQILGQGPKLLIQFQNNGVVDDSQLPKDRFSAERLKGVDSTLKIQPAKLEDSAVYLCASSWAGGWPQHFGDGTRLSIL.

V usage is TRBV27 and J usage is TRBJ1-2; weak D call: TRBD1 (5 bases). The CDR3 has 16 amino acids. In germline, CDR1 is MNHEY, CDR2 SMNVEV (reference sequence). Trimming removed 5 bases at V and 3 bases at J, with 19 bases between. As DNA, the CDR3 is TGTGCCAGCAGTCTCTCCGGGACTGGTCTCTACTATGGCTACACCTTC. Its protein is CASSLSGTGLYYGYTF.

V gene TRBV5-4 combines with J gene TRBJ1-3, with 10 positions matching TRBD1. This CDR3 is built from 17 residues. Germline V gives CDR1 SGHNT, CDR2 YYREEE (reference sequence). Trimming removed 4 bases from V and 3 bases from J; junction bases left unmatched: 10. The CDR3: CASSTRQGASSGNTIYF. CDR3 in DNA: TGTGCCAGCAGCACTAGACAGGGGGCGTCAAGTGGAAACACCATATATTTT.